A selection of T cell receptor beta chains follows, all from one sample in a study of CD8 T cells in Susac syndrome. One entry per CDR3 protein results from TCRdb running MiXCR on the immunoSEQ multiplex PCR reads. The sample records about 140,000 distinct CDR3 sequences, approximately 95% being singletons. Sample: CD4+ T cells from PBMCs. The receptors were gathered from a human donor with multiple sclerosis. Both conserved end residues are part of each CDR3. D genes are given only for firm matches. Size is omitted from some rows. Given values are once, few, many or a class for expanded clones.

V	size	J	D	DNA	CDR3
TRBV7-3	-	TRBJ2-3	-	TGTGCCAGCACCCCCACCGGGACCCTGGGAGATACGCAGTATTTT	CASTPTGTLGDTQYF
TRBV7-6	-	TRBJ2-5	-	TGTGCCAGCAGCTTAGTTCGTGCCGAGACCCAGTACTTC	CASSLVRAETQYF
TRBV13	-	TRBJ1-2	-	TGTGCCAGCAGCTTGCAGGAGGATCTATATTTAGGCTACACCTTC	CASSLQEDLYLGYTF
TRBV24-1	-	TRBJ1-1	-	TGTGCCACCAGTGATTTGAGGGGACATACCTTT	CATSDLRGHTF
TRBV13	once	TRBJ1-1	-	TGTGCCAGCAGCTTCAAACAGGGTGAAGTTTTCTTT	CASSFKQGEVFF
TRBV4-1	few	TRBJ1-5	-	TGCGCCAGCAGCCAAGATTGGATCAATCAGCCCCAGCATTTT	CASSQDWINQPQHF
TRBV24-1	-	TRBJ1-2	-	TGTGCCACCAGTGATTTGCGGCTACACTATGGCTACACCTTC	CATSDLRLHYGYTF
TRBV30	-	TRBJ1-2	-	TGTGCCTGGAGTTACTCCAGCTATGGCTACACCTTC	CAWSYSSYGYTF
TRBV11-3	-	TRBJ2-1	TRBD1	TGTGCCAGCAGCTTAGTAGGACAGGGTGAGCATGAGCAGTTCTTC	CASSLVGQGEHEQFF
TRBV24-1	few	TRBJ2-3	-	TGTGCCACCAGTGATTTCGCCAAGTCAGGGCGAGATACGCAGTATTTT	CATSDFAKSGRDTQYF
TRBV9	once	TRBJ1-3	-	TGTGCCAGCAGCGTAGCTCCGACTTCTGGAAACACCATATATTTT	CASSVAPTSGNTIYF
TRBV6-2/TRBV6-3	-	TRBJ1-1	-	TGTGCCAGCAAGGGGATAAGGCTGAACACTGAAGCTTTCTTT	CASKGIRLNTEAFF
TRBV11-3	-	TRBJ2-1	TRBD1	TGTGCCAGCAGCCCCCAGGGACAGGGTGCCTACAATGAGCAGTTCTTC	CASSPQGQGAYNEQFF
TRBV2	-	TRBJ1-5	TRBD1	TGTGCCAGCAGAGGGGACAGGGCAGGTAGCAATCAGCCCCAGCATTTT	CASRGDRAGSNQPQHF
TRBV20-1	once	TRBJ2-7	-	TGCAGTGCTAGAGACGGGGGACGTCGAGACTACGAGCAGTACTTC	CSARDGGRRDYEQYF
TRBV3-1	-	TRBJ1-2	TRBD1	TGTGCCAGCAGCCAAGGACAGGGAAACTATGGCTACACCTTC	CASSQGQGNYGYTF
TRBV24-1	-	TRBJ2-7	-	TGTGCCACCAGTGAAGGCGGAGGGGCCTACGAGCAGTACTTC	CATSEGGGAYEQYF
TRBV30	-	TRBJ1-2	-	TGTGCCTGGAATTTTCGGGCAGCTCCACGTCATGGCTACACCTTC	CAWNFRAAPRHGYTF
TRBV13	-	TRBJ2-5	-	TGTGCCAGCAGCCATAGGACCGTAGATGGGACCCAGTACTTC	CASSHRTVDGTQYF
TRBV9	-	TRBJ2-6	-	TGTGCCAGCAGCGTCATACCGGGCTCTGGGGCCAACGTCCTGACTTTC	CASSVIPGSGANVLTF
TRBV5-1	-	TRBJ2-5	TRBD2	TGCGCCAGCAGCTGGCTAGCGGGGGGAGAGGAGACCCAGTACTTC	CASSWLAGGEETQYF
TRBV29-1	-	TRBJ2-1	TRBD1	TGCAGCGTCGAAGACAGGGTCTCCTACAATGAGCAGTTCTTC	CSVEDRVSYNEQFF
TRBV7-2	-	TRBJ2-3	-	TGTGCCAGCAGCTTAGCGGGTCTCACAGATACGCAGTATTTT	CASSLAGLTDTQYF
TRBV7-2	-	TRBJ2-7	-	TGTGCCAGCAGCTTAGTCTACGAGCAGTACTTC	CASSLVYEQYF
TRBV29-1	-	TRBJ2-5	TRBD2	TGCAGCGTAAGAAGAGCGGGGGGGCCCGGAGAGACCCAGTACTTC	CSVRRAGGPGETQYF
TRBV20-1	-	TRBJ2-7	-	TGCAGTGCTAGGGGGGTAGACAGTGTCGGCGAGCAGTACTTC	CSARGVDSVGEQYF
TRBV3-1	-	TRBJ1-1	TRBD1	TGTGCCAGCAGCCAAACAGGGGGCTCGAACACTGAAGCTTTCTTT	CASSQTGGSNTEAFF
TRBV6-2/TRBV6-3	-	TRBJ2-7	-	TGTGCCAGCAGTTACTCGAAACAGGGCTACGAGCAGTACTTC	CASSYSKQGYEQYF
TRBV20-1	-	TRBJ2-3	TRBD1	TGCAGTGCTACCGACAGGGGCACTAGCACAGATACGCAGTATTTT	CSATDRGTSTDTQYF
TRBV4-3	-	TRBJ1-6	-	TGCGCCAGCAGCCAAGACCCGACATCACCCCTCCACTTT	CASSQDPTSPLHF
TRBV21-1	-	TRBJ2-3	-	TGTGCCAGCAGTACAGGGAAAAGCACAGATACGCAGTATTTT	CASSTGKSTDTQYF
TRBV18	once	TRBJ1-5	-	TGTGCCAGCTCACCAATTAATAGCAATCAGCCCCAGCATTTT	CASSPINSNQPQHF
TRBV12-3/TRBV12-4	-	TRBJ2-7	TRBD2	TGTGCCAGCAGTGGGACTAGCGGGTTCTACGAGCAGTACTTC	CASSGTSGFYEQYF
TRBV6-2/TRBV6-3	-	TRBJ2-7	-	TGTGCCAGCAGTTACATTGGGGTCGGGGAGCAGTACTTC	CASSYIGVGEQYF
TRBV27	-	TRBJ1-5	-	TGTGCCAGCAGTTTCACCGGGGCCTACAATCAGCCCCAGCATTTT	CASSFTGAYNQPQHF
TRBV28	-	TRBJ2-3	TRBD2	TGTGCCAGCAGTTCACCATCAGCGGGAATGGCAGATACGCAGTATTTT	CASSSPSAGMADTQYF
TRBV3-1	-	TRBJ2-5	-	TGTGCCAGCAGCCGTATCCCACAGGGTGGAAGGCAAGAGACCCAGTACTTC	CASSRIPQGGRQETQYF
TRBV4-1	few	TRBJ1-1	-	TGCGCCAGCAGCCAAGAAGGGGGTATGGGTGAAGCTTTCTTT	CASSQEGGMGEAFF
TRBV3-1	-	TRBJ1-1	-	TGTGCCAGCAGCCGAGGACAGGAAGCTTTCTTT	CASSRGQEAFF
TRBV28	-	TRBJ2-7	TRBD2	TGTGCCAGCAGCGACACTAGCGGGGGAGGGTCCTACGAGCAGTACTTC	CASSDTSGGGSYEQYF
TRBV29-1	-	TRBJ2-7	TRBD2	TGCAGCGTAAAGCGGGACTTCTACGAGCAGTACTTC	CSVKRDFYEQYF
TRBV6-1	-	TRBJ2-7	-	TGTGCCAGCACGGGGATCTACGAGCAGTACTTC	CASTGIYEQYF
TRBV20-1	-	TRBJ1-3	-	TGCAGTGCCAGCGTGGGGGGCAGAGGAAACACCATATATTTT	CSASVGGRGNTIYF